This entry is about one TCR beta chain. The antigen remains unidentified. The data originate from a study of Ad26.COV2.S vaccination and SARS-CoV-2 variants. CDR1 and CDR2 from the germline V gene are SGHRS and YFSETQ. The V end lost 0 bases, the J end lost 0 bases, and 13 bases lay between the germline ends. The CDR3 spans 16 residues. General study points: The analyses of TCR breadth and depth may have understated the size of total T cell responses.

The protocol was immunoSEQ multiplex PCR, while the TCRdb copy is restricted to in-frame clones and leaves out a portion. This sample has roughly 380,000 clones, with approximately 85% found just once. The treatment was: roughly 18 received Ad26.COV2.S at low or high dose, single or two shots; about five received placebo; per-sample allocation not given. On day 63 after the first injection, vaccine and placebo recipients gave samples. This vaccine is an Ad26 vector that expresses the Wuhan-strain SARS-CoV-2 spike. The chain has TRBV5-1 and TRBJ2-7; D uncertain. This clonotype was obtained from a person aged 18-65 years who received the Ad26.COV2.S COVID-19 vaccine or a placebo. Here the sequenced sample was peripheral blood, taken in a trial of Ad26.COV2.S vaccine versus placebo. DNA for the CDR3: TGCGCCAGCAGCTTGGGCGATTATGGGGTCTCCTACGAGCAGTACTTC. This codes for CASSLGDYGVSYEQYF.